This T cell receptor beta chain was identified during a study of blood T cell repertoires in COVID-19. Study at large: Sites in the United States, Italy and Spain provided acute and convalescent COVID-19 samples.

Original methodology: Amplifying reference gene primers gave estimates of nucleated cell counts. Measured with immunoSEQ multiplex PCR; TCRdb has only the in-frame clones, and not every one. The V and J calls and clone size were taken over from that table, and D and trimming were inferred from the DNA. The sample holds roughly 100,000 clones; approximately 92% are singletons and the top ten take approximately 5.2%. The receptor was derived from a woman older than 75 with active COVID-19. Sequenced material: peripheral blood.

The CDR3 protein is CASSQDYYGWEGGVFPGNSPLHF. CDR3 sequence (DNA): TGTGCCAGCAGCCAAGATTATTATGGATGGGAGGGAGGAGTATTTCCTGGTAATTCACCCCTCCACTTT. The chain uses TRBV14 and TRBJ1-6; D unresolved. The CDR3 totals 23 residues. CDR1 is SGHDN and CDR2 is FVKESK in the germline V gene. Trimming shortened V by 0 bases and J by 6 bases, and 33 bases separated the two germline ends.